This record looks at one T cell receptor (beta chain) sequence and its context. Its antigen target is currently unknown. No quality values exist for individual bases; no much larger clone is one base distant. The sample is drawn from a study of T cell responses to AZD1222 COVID-19 vaccine (TCRdb year 2021). In terms of the full investigation: AZD1222 recipients given second doses at about 4 weeks or at about 12 weeks were pooled, since spike-specific TCR depth and breadth were not found to differ between the two schedules. A total of about 230 trial participants underwent TCR sequencing, of whom 207 received two doses of AZD1222 and about 25 received two doses of the MenACWY control vaccine. Trial participants were enrolled into age subgroups of 18-55, 56-69 and 70-plus years, which contained about 150, 27 and 61 TCR-sequenced participants, respectively. Findings and caveats that apply to the study as a whole: A significant rise in spike-specific TCR breadth and depth was observed after two AZD1222 doses relative to day 0 and relative to MenACWY recipients. The 56-69-year group was small, and its depth increase did not reach significance, likely because of low power. No day 14 peak-response samples were available, so repertoires were characterized only after the peak T cell response. Only six AZD1222 recipients were SARS-CoV-2 seropositive at baseline, limiting conclusions about previously exposed vaccinees. The whole spike protein was spanned by vaccine-associated CD4 TCRs, and dominant responses were seen in regions 160-218 and 743-854. Reportedly, almost half of the unique spike-specific TCRs recognized epitopes lying outside the regions that are mutated in the B.1.351 and B.1.1.7 variants. Participants were mostly white British and included more females than males, and it was suggested by the authors that clonal diversity may have been underestimated.

The time point label for this specimen denotes: baseline before first vaccination. The vaccinee samples were drawn from two UK trials, COV001 and COV002, one of which was a single-blind randomized controlled phase 2/3 trial testing AZD1222 (ChAdOx1 nCoV-19) in healthy adults. Trial participant PBMC samples were collected at day 0 and day 28 after the second dose for TCRbeta chain sequencing. The CDR3 regions of human TCRbeta chains were analyzed by immunosequencing. Turning to the authors' computational methods: TCRs in the repertoires were matched against a reference library of SARS-CoV-2-specific TCRs that had been generated with the MIRA antigen-specificity platform. Breadth was defined as the fraction of unique TCRs that were SARS-CoV-2-associated. Depth was defined as the fraction of total T cells that were SARS-CoV-2-associated. Using the MIRA data, each spike-specific TCR was mapped to the spike region that the TCR reacts to and placed in a CD4 or CD8 class. Log10-transformed breadth and depth values were compared by one-way ANOVA with Sidak's multiple comparisons tests. The immuneACCESS repertoire file appears here via TCRdb, limited to in-frame rearrangements. These files lack a portion of the clones; in checked studies, under half of the deficit traces to unresolved V genes, and the cause of the others is not known. V, J and clone size are those of that table, while D and trimming were read from the DNA. The sample profile shows 150,000 to 200,000 clones; more than 80% of them were found once. The top ten clones comprise 3.9% of the sample.

The TCR was taken from an adult in good health. This specimen was peripheral blood, taken on day 0 of AZD1222 vaccination.

The DNA sequence reads TGTGCCAGCAGCCGAAGACAGACGACTAATGAAAAACTGTTTTTT. Translation gives CASSRRQTTNEKLFF. The V and J segments used are TRBV3-1 (or the pseudogene TRBV3-2) and TRBJ1-4, with TRBD1 tentatively as D gene (5 bases match). From the cysteine through the phenylalanine, the CDR3 covers 15 amino acids. Of the read, only the CDR3 DNA is kept; its 45 bases are in frame from base 1. As encoded in the germline V gene (reference sequence), CDR1 is LGHDT while CDR2 is YNNKEL. V is reduced by 4 bases and J by 2 bases, leaving a spacing of 11 bases between them.